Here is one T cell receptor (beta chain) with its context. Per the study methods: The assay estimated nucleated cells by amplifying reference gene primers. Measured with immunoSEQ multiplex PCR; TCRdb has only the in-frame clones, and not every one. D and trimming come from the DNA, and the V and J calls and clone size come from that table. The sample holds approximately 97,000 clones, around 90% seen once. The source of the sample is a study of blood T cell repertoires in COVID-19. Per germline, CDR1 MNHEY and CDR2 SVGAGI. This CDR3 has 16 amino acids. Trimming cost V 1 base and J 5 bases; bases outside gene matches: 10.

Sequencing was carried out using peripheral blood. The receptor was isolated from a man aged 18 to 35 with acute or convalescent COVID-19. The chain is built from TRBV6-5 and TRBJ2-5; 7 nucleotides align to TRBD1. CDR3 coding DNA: TGTGCCAGCAGTTACTGGGTGCAGGGGGAACGGGAGACCCAGTACTTC. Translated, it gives CASSYWVQGERETQYF.